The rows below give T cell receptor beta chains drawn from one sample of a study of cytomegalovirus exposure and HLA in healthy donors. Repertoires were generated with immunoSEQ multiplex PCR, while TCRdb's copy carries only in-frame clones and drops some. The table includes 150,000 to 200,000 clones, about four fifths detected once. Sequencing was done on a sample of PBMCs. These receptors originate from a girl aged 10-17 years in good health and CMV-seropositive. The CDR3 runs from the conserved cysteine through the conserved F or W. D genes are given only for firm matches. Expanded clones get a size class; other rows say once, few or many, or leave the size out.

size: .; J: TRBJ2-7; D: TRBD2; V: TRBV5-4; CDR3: CASSHTSGGAYEQYF; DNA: TGTGCCAGCAGCCACACTAGCGGGGGGGCCTACGAGCAGTACTTC
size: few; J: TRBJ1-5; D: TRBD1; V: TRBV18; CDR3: CASSPQGASNQPQHF; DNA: TGTGCCAGCTCACCACAGGGGGCAAGCAATCAGCCCCAGCATTTT
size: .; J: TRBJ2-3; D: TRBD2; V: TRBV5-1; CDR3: CASSLAGGRNTDTQYF; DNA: TGCGCCAGCAGCTTGGCGGGGGGACGAAACACAGATACGCAGTATTTT
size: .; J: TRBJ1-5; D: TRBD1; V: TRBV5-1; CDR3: CASSLAGTEKQPQHF; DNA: TGCGCCAGCAGCTTGGCCGGGACAGAAAAGCAGCCCCAGCATTTT
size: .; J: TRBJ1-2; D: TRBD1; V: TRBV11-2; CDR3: CASSLVRQGGYTF; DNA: TGTGCCAGCAGCTTAGTCCGACAGGGAGGCTACACCTTC
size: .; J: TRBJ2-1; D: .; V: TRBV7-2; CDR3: CASSFRDSYNEQFF; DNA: TGTGCCAGCAGCTTTCGGGATTCCTACAATGAGCAGTTCTTC
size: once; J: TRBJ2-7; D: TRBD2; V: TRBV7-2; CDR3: CASSLPTGTRGYEQYF; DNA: TGTGCCAGCAGCTTACCAACCGGGACTAGGGGTTACGAGCAGTACTTC
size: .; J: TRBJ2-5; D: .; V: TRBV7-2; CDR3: CASSLVFGLEHETQYF; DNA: TGTGCCAGCAGCTTAGTTTTCGGCCTGGAGCACGAGACCCAGTACTTC
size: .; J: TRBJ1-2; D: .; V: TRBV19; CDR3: CASSPQGNYGYTF; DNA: TGTGCCAGTAGTCCGCAGGGGAACTATGGCTACACCTTC
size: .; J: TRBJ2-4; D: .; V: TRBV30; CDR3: CAWRGGKNIQYF; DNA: TGTGCCTGGAGGGGGGGTAAGAACATTCAGTACTTC
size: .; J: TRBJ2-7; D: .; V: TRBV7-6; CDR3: CASSLVAGKDEQYF; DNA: TGTGCCAGCAGCTTAGTGGCAGGGAAGGACGAGCAGTACTTC
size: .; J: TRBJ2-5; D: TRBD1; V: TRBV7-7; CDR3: CASSLGVRGQGQETQYF; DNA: TGTGCCAGCAGCTTAGGGGTTAGGGGACAGGGGCAGGAGACCCAGTACTTC
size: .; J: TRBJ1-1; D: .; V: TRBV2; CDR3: CASSHGGEWTEAFF; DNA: TGTGCCAGCAGCCATGGGGGCGAATGGACTGAAGCTTTCTTT
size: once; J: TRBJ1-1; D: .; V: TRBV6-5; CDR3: CASSYSSFLGAFF; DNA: TGTGCCAGCAGTTACTCGAGTTTTCTTGGAGCTTTCTTT
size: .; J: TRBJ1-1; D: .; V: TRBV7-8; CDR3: CASSLQGSEAFF; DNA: TGTGCCAGCAGCTTACAGGGCTCTGAAGCTTTCTTT
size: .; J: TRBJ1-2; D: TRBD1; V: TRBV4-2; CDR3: CASSQGDRAANYGYTF; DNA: TGTGCCAGCAGCCAGGGAGACAGGGCCGCTAACTATGGCTACACCTTC